This TCR beta chain was sequenced in a study of blood T cell repertoires in COVID-19 (dated by TCRdb to the early 2020s). About the investigation overall: Collaborator samples came from the United States, Italy and Spain and covered acute and convalescent phases of COVID-19. The material from the prospective study consisted of cDNA or gDNA derived from T cells, B-cell-depleted T cells, or PBMCs. Subjects who had been exposed to COVID-19, were actively infected with it, or had recovered from it provided the deeply sampled blood TCRbeta repertoires that made up the dataset. The repertoires were made available in a free public database intended to serve as a resource for research on the immune response to SARS-CoV-2. Samples came from the ongoing ImmuneRACE study (first 160 participants) plus 1,254 subjects from 6 global collaborators. A de-identified subject ID, COVID-19 status, age in years and sex were almost always included in the sample metadata. Where HLA class I and class II types were available, the types were taken from metadata supplied by the sample provider, not from assay-based typing. The full study reports these points: How much clinical and demographic metadata was included differed by source and by participant, and the metadata was provided uncurated.

V loses 8 bases, J loses 1 base, and the germline ends lie 8 bases apart. From a lookup of the germline V gene, CDR1 and CDR2 are MNHEY and SVGAGI. The CDR3, cysteine through phenylalanine, is 13 amino acids long. Solely the CDR3 DNA is kept, with 39 bases framed from the first base. In the case of this clone: Its target antigen remains unknown. No base quality values were provided; no much bigger clone lies one nucleotide off.

The immunoSEQ Assay, a bias-controlled multiplex PCR, was used to amplify TCRbeta CDR3 regions from genomic DNA. On the study's bioinformatics: The number of nucleated cells in each sample was estimated from the amplification of reference gene primers within the assay. Sequence reads were collapsed and filtered to measure the absolute abundance of every unique TCRbeta CDR3 rearrangement. For each sample, productive Simpson clonality was calculated as the square root of Simpson's diversity index over productive rearrangements. The source is immuneACCESS, and TCRdb retained only in-frame sequences with V and J called. Part of the clones is not carried over; for the studies checked, unresolved V genes explain less than half of this, and the remainder is unexplained. The V and J calls and the clone size are those of that table, but D and trimming were determined from the DNA. The sample table contains around 250,000 clones; only one count was recorded for about 87% of them. The leading ten clones occupy around 0.85% of the sample.

In the prospective study, participants were 18 to 89 years old, resided in 25 or so geographic areas of the United States, and were enrolled through a virtual design. To assign participants to cohorts, the prospective study relied on clinical history that participants themselves reported in a screening survey and a study questionnaire. Exposed participants were defined as having been in contact with someone with a PCR-confirmed or clinician-diagnosed COVID-19 case within 2 weeks of study entry. In the prospective study, mobile phlebotomists collected whole blood, serum and a nasopharyngeal or oropharyngeal swab from each participant. Participants in the prospective study had the option to provide additional blood draws and questionnaires over a roughly 2-month period. Before DNA extraction, prospective study blood samples were shipped either frozen or at room temperature.

This chain joins TRBV6-5 to TRBJ2-2; the best D guess is TRBD1, with 6 bases matching. Sequences were obtained from PBMCs or T cells enriched from blood (not recorded which). The sequence was collected from a man in his forties or fifties who had been exposed to COVID-19. The DNA sequence is TGTGCCAGCCACAGGGTGAACACCGGGGAGCTGTTTTTT. This translates into CASHRVNTGELFF.